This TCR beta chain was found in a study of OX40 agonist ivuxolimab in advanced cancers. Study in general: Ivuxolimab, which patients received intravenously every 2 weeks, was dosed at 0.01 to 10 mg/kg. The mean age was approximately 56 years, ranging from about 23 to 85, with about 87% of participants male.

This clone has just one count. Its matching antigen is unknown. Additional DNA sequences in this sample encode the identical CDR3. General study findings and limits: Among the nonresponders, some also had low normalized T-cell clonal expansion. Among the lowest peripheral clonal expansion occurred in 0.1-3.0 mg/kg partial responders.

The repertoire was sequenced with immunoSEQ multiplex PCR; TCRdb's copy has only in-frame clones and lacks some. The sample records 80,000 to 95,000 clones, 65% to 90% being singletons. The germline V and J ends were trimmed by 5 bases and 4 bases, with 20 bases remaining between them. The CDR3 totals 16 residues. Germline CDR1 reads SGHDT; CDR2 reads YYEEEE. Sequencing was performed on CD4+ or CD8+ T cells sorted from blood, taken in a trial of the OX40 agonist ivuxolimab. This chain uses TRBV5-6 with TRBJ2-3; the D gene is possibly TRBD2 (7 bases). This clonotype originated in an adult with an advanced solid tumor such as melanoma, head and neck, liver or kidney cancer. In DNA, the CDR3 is TGTGCCAGCAGACCACATGGGGGGGCCGGCGCAGATACGCAGTATTTT. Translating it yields CASRPHGGAGADTQYF.